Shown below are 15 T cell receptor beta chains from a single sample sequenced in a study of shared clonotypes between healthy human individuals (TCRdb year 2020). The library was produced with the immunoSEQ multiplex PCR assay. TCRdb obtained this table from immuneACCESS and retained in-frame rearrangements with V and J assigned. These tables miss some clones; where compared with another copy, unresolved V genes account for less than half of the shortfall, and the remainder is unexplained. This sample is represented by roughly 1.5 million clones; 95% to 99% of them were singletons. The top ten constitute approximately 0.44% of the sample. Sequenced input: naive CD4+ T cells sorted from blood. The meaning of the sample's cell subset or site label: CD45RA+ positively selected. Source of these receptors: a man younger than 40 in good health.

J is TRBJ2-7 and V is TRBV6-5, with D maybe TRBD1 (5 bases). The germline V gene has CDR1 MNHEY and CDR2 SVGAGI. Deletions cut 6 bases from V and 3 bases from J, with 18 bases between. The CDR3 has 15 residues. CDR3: CASRRTRQTSYEQYF. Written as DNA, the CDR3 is TGTGCCAGCAGACGCACCCGACAGACGAGCTACGAGCAGTACTTC.

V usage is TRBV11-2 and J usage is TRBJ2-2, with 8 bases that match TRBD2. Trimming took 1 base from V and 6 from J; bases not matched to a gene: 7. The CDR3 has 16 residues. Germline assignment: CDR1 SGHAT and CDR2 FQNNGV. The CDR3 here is CASSLAVGLASGELFF. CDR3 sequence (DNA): TGTGCCAGCAGCTTAGCGGTTGGACTAGCCTCCGGGGAGCTGTTTTTT.

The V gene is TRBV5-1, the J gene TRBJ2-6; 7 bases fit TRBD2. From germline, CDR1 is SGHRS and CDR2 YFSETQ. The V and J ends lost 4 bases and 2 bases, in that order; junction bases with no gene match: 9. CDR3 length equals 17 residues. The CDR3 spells CASSPQTGGAGANVLTF. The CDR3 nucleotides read TGCGCCAGCAGCCCTCAGACGGGAGGCGCTGGGGCCAACGTCCTGACTTTC.

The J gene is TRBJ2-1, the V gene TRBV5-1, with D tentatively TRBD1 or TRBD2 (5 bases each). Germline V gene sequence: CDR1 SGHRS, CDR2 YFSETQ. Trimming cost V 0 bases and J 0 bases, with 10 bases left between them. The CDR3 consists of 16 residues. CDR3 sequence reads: CASSLAGANSYNEQFF. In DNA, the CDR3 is TGCGCCAGCAGCTTGGCCGGGGCGAACTCCTACAATGAGCAGTTCTTC.

The CDR3 bases are TGCAGCGTCAGCGGCCTCCTTTACAATGAGCAGTTCTTC. Translating gives CSVSGLLYNEQFF. This chain connects TRBV29-1 to TRBJ2-1, with D perhaps matching TRBD2 (5 bases). Trimming pared 6 bases from V and 4 bases from J, leaving 13 bases between. This CDR3 is 13 amino acids long. In germline, CDR1 is SQVTM, CDR2 ANQGSEA.

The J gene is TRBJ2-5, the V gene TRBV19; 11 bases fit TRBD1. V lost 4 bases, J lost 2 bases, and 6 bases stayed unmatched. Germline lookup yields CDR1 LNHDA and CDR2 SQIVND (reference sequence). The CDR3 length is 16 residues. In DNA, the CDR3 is TGTGCCAGTAGTAGGACAGGGGGCCTCCTACAAGAGACCCAGTACTTC. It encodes CASSRTGGLLQETQYF.

The CDR3 coding sequence is TGTGCCAGCAGACCCGGGACTAGCGGGAAGAACACCGGGGAGCTGTTTTTT. It encodes CASRPGTSGKNTGELFF. The chain recombines TRBV7-2 with TRBJ2-2; 13 bases align to TRBD2. The CDR3 is made up of 17 amino acids. Germline assignment: CDR1 SGHTA and CDR2 FQGNSA. The junction had 5 bases not matched to a gene; V was cut back by 6 bases and J by 1 base.

The CDR3 DNA is TGTGCCAGCAGCTTAGACCCTTACCAAGAGACCCAGTACTTC. Protein product: CASSLDPYQETQYF. J is TRBJ2-5 and V is TRBV7-2, with D unclear. Trimming cost V 1 base and J 0 bases, with 6 bases left between them. Germline values: CDR1 SGHTA, CDR2 FQGNSA. The CDR3 runs 14 residues.

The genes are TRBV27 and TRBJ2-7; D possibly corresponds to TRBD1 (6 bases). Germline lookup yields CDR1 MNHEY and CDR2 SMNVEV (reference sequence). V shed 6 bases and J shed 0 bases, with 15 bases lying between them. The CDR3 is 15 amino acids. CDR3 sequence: CASSPRTASSYEQYF. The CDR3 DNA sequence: TGTGCCAGCAGCCCTAGGACAGCCTCCTCCTACGAGCAGTACTTC.

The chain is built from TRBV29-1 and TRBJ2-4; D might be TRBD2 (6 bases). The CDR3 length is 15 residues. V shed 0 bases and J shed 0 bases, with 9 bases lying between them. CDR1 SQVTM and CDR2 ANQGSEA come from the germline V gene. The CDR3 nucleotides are TGCAGCGTTGAAGATTGGGGGGTAGCCAAAAACATTCAGTACTTC. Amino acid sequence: CSVEDWGVAKNIQYF.

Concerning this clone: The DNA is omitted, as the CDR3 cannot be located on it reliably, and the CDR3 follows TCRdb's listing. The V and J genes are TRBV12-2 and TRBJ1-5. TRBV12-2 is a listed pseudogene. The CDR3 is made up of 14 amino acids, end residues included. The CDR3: CASRSRYECQPQHF.

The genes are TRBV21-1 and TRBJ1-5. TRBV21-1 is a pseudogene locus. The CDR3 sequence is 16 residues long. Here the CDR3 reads CASSKAPGTHTTPQHF. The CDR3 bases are TGTGCCAGCAGCAAAGCCCCCGGGACGCATACCACGCCCCAGCATTTT.

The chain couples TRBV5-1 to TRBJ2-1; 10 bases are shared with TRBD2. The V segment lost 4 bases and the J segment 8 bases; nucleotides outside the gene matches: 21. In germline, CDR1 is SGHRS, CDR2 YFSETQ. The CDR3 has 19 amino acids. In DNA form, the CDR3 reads TGCGCCAGCAGCGTTAGGGGGCGACGAAGCGGGAGGGCAGGGGATGAGCAGTTCTTC. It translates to CASSVRGRRSGRAGDEQFF. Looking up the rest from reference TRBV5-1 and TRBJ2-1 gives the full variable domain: KAGVTQTPRYLIKTRGQQVTLSCSPISGHRSVSWYQQTPGQGLQFLFEYFSETQRNKGNFPGRFSGRQFSNSRSEMNVSTLELGDSALYLCASSVRGRRSGRAGDEQFFGPGTRLTVL.

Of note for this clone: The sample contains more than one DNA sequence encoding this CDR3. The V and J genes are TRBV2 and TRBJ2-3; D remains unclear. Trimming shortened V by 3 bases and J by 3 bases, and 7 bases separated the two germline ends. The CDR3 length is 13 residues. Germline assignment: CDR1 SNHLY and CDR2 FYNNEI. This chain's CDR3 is CASSERETDTQYF. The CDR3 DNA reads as TGTGCCAGCAGTGAGAGAGAGACAGATACGCAGTATTTT.

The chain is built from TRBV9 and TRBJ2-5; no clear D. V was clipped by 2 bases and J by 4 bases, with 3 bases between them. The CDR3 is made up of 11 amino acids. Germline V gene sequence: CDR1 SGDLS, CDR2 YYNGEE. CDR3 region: CASSVSETQYF. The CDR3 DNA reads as TGTGCCAGCAGCGTGTCAGAGACCCAGTACTTC.